This TCR beta chain was recorded in a study of blood T cell repertoires in COVID-19. Germline V gives CDR1 SSHAT, CDR2 FNYEAQ (reference sequence). This CDR3 is 16 amino acids long. V lost 5 bases to trimming and J lost 6 bases; unmatched junction nucleotides: 11. The method was immunoSEQ multiplex PCR; TCRdb's version includes in-frame clones alone and lacks a portion of them. The sample yields 100,000 to 150,000 clones, approximately 85% seen once. The chain combines TRBV7-7 with TRBJ2-3, with TRBD2 matching over 10 bases. Sequencing input: peripheral blood. The clonotype comes from a woman older than 75 with COVID-19, enrolled during active disease. The CDR3: CASSEPTSGISDTQYF. The CDR3 DNA is TGTGCCAGCAGCGAACCTACTAGCGGGATCTCGGATACGCAGTATTTT.